The 17 T cell receptor beta chains listed next were all sequenced from one sample in a study of spatial heterogeneity in lung cancer. MiXCR, run by TCRdb on the 5' RACE reads, gives a single entry per CDR3 protein. The sample lists roughly 80,000 distinct CDR3 sequences, 10% to 15% occurring once. Time point described: sample taken at primary tumor resection. Sequencing of whole RNA from tumor, nontumor lung or frozen PBMC involved no sorting. The sample consisted of PBMCs, taken at surgery. The receptors shown here come from a male donor with early-stage non-small cell lung cancer.

This clonotype was picked up many times. The chain is built from TRBV28 and TRBJ2-1, with 8 bases aligning to TRBD1. Per germline, CDR1 MDHEN and CDR2 SYDVKM. The CDR3 covers 14 residues. Trimming took 7 bases from V and 4 from J; bases not matched to a gene: 6. CDR3 protein: CASTPGTGYNEQFF. CDR3 nucleotide sequence: TGTGCCAGCACTCCCGGGACAGGTTACAATGAGCAGTTCTTC.

About this clonotype itself: One junction end does not reproduce the germline sequence, and a read error may be involved. The chain combines TRBV18 with TRBJ2-3; 7 nucleotides match TRBD2. Germline CDR1 is KGHSH and CDR2 is LQKENI. The CDR3 loop spans 13 amino acids. In nucleotides, the CDR3 is TGTGCCAGCTCCCCACGGGGGGCAGATACGCAGTATTTT. Its translation is CASSPRGADTQYF. Full variable domain (remainder filled in from reference TRBV18 and TRBJ2-3): NAGVMQNPRHLVRRRGQEARLRCSPMKGHSHVYWYRQLPEEGLKFMVYLQKENIIDESGMPKERFSAEFPKEGPSILRIQQVVRGDSAAYFCASSPRGADTQYFGPGTRLTVL.

This clonotype has at least ten counts. The V gene is TRBV7-2, the J gene TRBJ2-3, with 10 bases identical to TRBD2. The ends lost 4 bases at V and 11 bases at J; junction bases unmatched: 0. From germline, CDR1 is SGHTA and CDR2 FQGNSA. The length of the CDR3 is 11 residues. The CDR3 sequence is CASSWTSGQYF. CDR3 in DNA: TGTGCCAGCAGCTGGACTAGCGGGCAGTATTTT.

This clonotype was detected ten times or more. V gene TRBV28 combines with J gene TRBJ2-7; D call uncertain. CDR1 is MDHEN and CDR2 is SYDVKM in the germline V gene. Trimming cost V 5 bases and J 2 bases, with 10 bases left between them. The CDR3 consists of 13 residues. The CDR3 spells CASSLGRAYEQYF. CDR3 sequence (DNA): TGTGCCAGCAGTCTCGGACGAGCCTACGAGCAGTACTTC.

The chain uses TRBV2 and TRBJ2-1; 8 nucleotides align to TRBD1. V lost 7 bases to trimming and J lost 2 bases; unmatched junction nucleotides: 16. CDR3 length equals 18 residues. Germline CDR1 and CDR2: SNHLY and FYNNEI. Written as DNA, the CDR3 is TGTGCCAGCATCGGGACAGGCGGAGTAGGGCAAGCCTACAATGAGCAGTTCTTC. Translation gives CASIGTGGVGQAYNEQFF.

The genes are TRBV6-5 and TRBJ2-5; 12 positions match TRBD2. Germline V CDR1 and CDR2: MNHEY, SVGAGI. CDR3 length equals 16 residues. V shed 7 bases, J shed 5 bases, and the junction held 11 bases outside the gene matches. The CDR3 reads CASTLYLAGGHETQYF. DNA for the CDR3: TGTGCCAGCACCCTATACCTAGCGGGGGGGCATGAGACCCAGTACTTC.

Ten or more counts support this clonotype. J is TRBJ1-1 and V is TRBV7-9; D is perhaps TRBD1 (6 bases). Germline CDR1 is SEHNR and CDR2 is FQNEAQ (reference sequence). CDR3 length equals 12 residues. The V and J ends lost 5 bases and 7 bases respectively, with 11 bases between them. CDR3 region: CASSLDSVEAFF. Here the CDR3 DNA reads TGTGCCAGCAGCCTGGACAGCGTTGAAGCTTTCTTT.

V is TRBV7-9 and J is TRBJ2-5; D gene ambiguous. From germline, CDR1 is SEHNR and CDR2 FQNEAQ (reference sequence). This CDR3 spans 11 amino acids. V gave up 5 bases and J gave up 5 bases, with 6 bases separating them. The CDR3 here is CASSREETQYF. The CDR3 DNA sequence: TGTGCCAGCAGCCGCGAGGAGACCCAGTACTTC.

The table lists this clonotype with a few counts. This chain links TRBV12-3 or TRBV12-4 with TRBJ2-2, with D perhaps matching TRBD1 (6 bases). V lost 10 bases, J lost 0 bases, and 15 bases lay in between. The CDR3 spans 15 residues. CDR3 amino acids: CATSRGSSNTGELFF. The DNA for the CDR3 is TGTGCCACCTCCAGGGGTAGCTCGAACACCGGGGAGCTGTTTTTT.

The chain uses TRBV20-1 and TRBJ2-7, with TRBD1 matching over 8 bases. The CDR3 loop spans 13 amino acids. The ends lost 1 base at V and 5 bases at J; junction bases unmatched: 4. Germline CDR1 is DFQATT and CDR2 is SNEGSKA (reference sequence). The CDR3 protein is CSARGRGRHEQYF. In DNA, the CDR3 is TGCAGTGCTAGAGGCAGGGGGCGCCACGAGCAGTACTTC.

This chain joins TRBV29-1 and TRBJ2-2; D call uncertain. Trimming left V 1 base short and J 1 base short, with 4 bases between. The CDR3 is made up of 13 amino acids. Germline lookup yields CDR1 SQVTM and CDR2 ANQGSEA. The CDR3 spells CSVEGQNTGELFF. CDR3 coding DNA: TGCAGCGTTGAAGGACAGAACACCGGGGAGCTGTTTTTT.

This clonotype was counted ten times or more. V gene TRBV7-9 combines with J gene TRBJ2-7; 11 bases agree with TRBD2. The CDR3 is 16 residues long. Looked up from germline, CDR1 is SEHNR and CDR2 is FQNEAQ (reference sequence). V shed 5 bases, J shed 1 base, and the junction held 7 bases outside the gene matches. The CDR3 DNA reads as TGTGCCAGCAGCCCCAATCTAGCGGGAGGTTCCTACGAGCAGTACTTC. Translation gives CASSPNLAGGSYEQYF.

This clonotype has only one observation. The chain recombines TRBV7-2 with TRBJ2-2; D gene ambiguous. CDR3 size: 15 residues. Looked up from germline, CDR1 is SGHTA and CDR2 is FQGNSA. The V and J ends lost 2 bases and 1 base respectively, with 8 bases between them. The CDR3 nucleotides are TGTGCCAGCAGCTTATTTTCGGTGAACACCGGGGAGCTGTTTTTT. The encoded protein is CASSLFSVNTGELFF.

The genes are TRBV5-1 and TRBJ2-1, with 8 positions matching TRBD2. V lost 8 bases, J lost 0 bases, and 7 bases stayed unmatched. This CDR3 spans 15 amino acids. The V gene's germline CDR1 is SGHRS and CDR2 YFSETQ. This CDR3 reads CASRLATSSYNEQFF. CDR3 nucleotides: TGCGCCAGTAGACTAGCGACGAGCTCCTACAATGAGCAGTTCTTC.

The chain has TRBV5-1 and TRBJ1-1; 9 bases are shared with TRBD1. The CDR3 extends over 16 amino acids. V was clipped by 0 bases and J by 1 base; unmatched bases: 4. Germline V CDR1 and CDR2: SGHRS, YFSETQ. CDR3 DNA: TGCGCCAGCAGCTTGGAAGTGGGACAGGGGAACACTGAAGCTTTCTTT. Translating it yields CASSLEVGQGNTEAFF.

This clonotype was found a few times. V is TRBV3-1 and J is TRBJ1-5, with TRBD1 as a possible D gene (5 bases). Trimming pared 0 bases from V and 1 base from J, leaving 10 bases between. This CDR3 has 16 residues. CDR1 is LGHDT, CDR2 YNNKEL, per germline (reference sequence). The CDR3 DNA follows: TGTGCCAGCAGCCAAGATATAGGGACGAGCAATCAGCCCCAGCATTTT. Its translation: CASSQDIGTSNQPQHF.

J is TRBJ2-3 and V is TRBV20-1; D is perhaps TRBD2 (6 bases). CDR1 and CDR2 from the germline V gene are DFQATT and SNEGSKA (reference sequence). Between the trimmed V and J ends, which lost 0 bases and 4 bases, there was a span of 14 bases. There are 15 residues in the CDR3. The CDR3 nucleotides read TGCAGTGCTAGAGAGACTAGTAGTAACGCAGATACGCAGTATTTT. Translation gives CSARETSSNADTQYF.